Each of the 3 T cell receptor beta chains below was sequenced from the same sample in a study of blood T cell repertoires in COVID-19. Profiled with immunoSEQ multiplex PCR; TCRdb holds only in-frame clones, not every one. Of 200,000 to 300,000 clones listed, around 82% were seen once; the top ten hold around 7.8%. Sequenced material: peripheral blood. The receptors shown here come from a human donor in a cohort sampled during active COVID-19.

The rearrangement uses TRBV10-3 and TRBJ1-2; a possible D gene is TRBD1 (5 bases). The ends were cut back, 2 bases at V and 7 bases at J, with 14 bases in the middle. The CDR3 consists of 14 residues. Germline V gives CDR1 ENHRY, CDR2 SYGVKD. CDR3 region: CAISEGLRGGGYTF. The DNA of the CDR3 is TGTGCCATCAGTGAGGGATTGCGGGGGGGTGGCTACACCTTC.

This clone was counted between two and nine times. This chain joins TRBV3-1 (or the pseudogene TRBV3-2) and TRBJ2-7; 10 nucleotides agree with TRBD2. Germline CDR1 and CDR2: LGHDT and YNNKEL (reference sequence). CDR3 size: 19 residues. Germline trimming cut 5 bases from V and 4 bases from J; bases unmatched to any gene: 20. CDR3 DNA: TGTGCCAGCAGCTTTACCTCGGCTAGCGGGAGTGGTTTCTTGTACGAGCAGTACTTC. Translation gives CASSFTSASGSGFLYEQYF.

The CDR3, as DNA: TGTGCCAGCAGCCAAGACCGTAACAGGGTACGAAGGCTGTTTTTT. Encoded protein: CASSQDRNRVRRLFF. The chain employs TRBV3-1 (or the pseudogene TRBV3-2) and TRBJ1-4; weak D call: TRBD1 (6 bases). This CDR3 has 15 amino acids. The V end was cut by 0 bases, the J end by 14 bases, with 19 bases between. CDR1 LGHDT and CDR2 YNNKEL come from the germline V gene (reference sequence).